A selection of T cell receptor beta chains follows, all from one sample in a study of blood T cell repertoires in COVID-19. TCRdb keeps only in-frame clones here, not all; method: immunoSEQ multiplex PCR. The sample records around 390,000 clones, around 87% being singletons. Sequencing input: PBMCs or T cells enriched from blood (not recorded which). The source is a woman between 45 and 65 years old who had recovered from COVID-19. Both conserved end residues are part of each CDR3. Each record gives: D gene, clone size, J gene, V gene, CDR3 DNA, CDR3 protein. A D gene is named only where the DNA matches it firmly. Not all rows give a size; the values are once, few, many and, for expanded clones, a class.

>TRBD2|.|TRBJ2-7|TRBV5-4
TGTGCCAGCAGCTTGGCCAAAGGTCTAGCGGGCGGAGAGCAGTACTTC
CASSLAKGLAGGEQYF
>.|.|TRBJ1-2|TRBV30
TGTGCCTGGAGCCCACCAGGAAGTGGCTACACCTTC
CAWSPPGSGYTF
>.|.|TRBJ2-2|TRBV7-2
TGTGCCAGCAGCTTCTATGAGAACACCGGGGAGCTGTTTTTT
CASSFYENTGELFF
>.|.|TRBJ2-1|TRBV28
TGTGCCAGCAGTTTTCGTGACATCTCCACCACGAATGAGCAGTTCTTC
CASSFRDISTTNEQFF
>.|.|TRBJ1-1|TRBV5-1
TGCGCCAGCAGCTTAGGGGCAGGGTTCCAAGCTTTCTTT
CASSLGAGFQAFF
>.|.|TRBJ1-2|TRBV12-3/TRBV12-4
TGTGCCAGCAGTTCCCGGGACATCAGCTACACCTTC
CASSSRDISYTF
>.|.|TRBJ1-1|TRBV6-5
TGTGCCACACAGGGATCCACTGAAGCTTTCTTT
CATQGSTEAFF
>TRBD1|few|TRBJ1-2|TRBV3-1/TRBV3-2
TGTGCCAGCCGAGGGTATCTAGCAGGGGGCTATGGCTACACCTTC
CASRGYLAGGYGYTF
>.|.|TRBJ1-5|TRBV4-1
TGCGCCAGCAGCCAACCAGGCAATCAGCCCCAGCATTTT
CASSQPGNQPQHF
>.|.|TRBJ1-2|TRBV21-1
TGTGCCAGCAGCAAAGCGGGGGGAGGCTACACCTTC
CASSKAGGGYTF
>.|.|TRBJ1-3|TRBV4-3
TGCGCCAGCAGCCAAGATCTAGGAACAGGGAGAAACACCATATATTTT
CASSQDLGTGRNTIYF
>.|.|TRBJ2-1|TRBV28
TGTGCCAGCAGTTTAGGGGGAGGATCCTACAATGAGCAGTTCTTC
CASSLGGGSYNEQFF